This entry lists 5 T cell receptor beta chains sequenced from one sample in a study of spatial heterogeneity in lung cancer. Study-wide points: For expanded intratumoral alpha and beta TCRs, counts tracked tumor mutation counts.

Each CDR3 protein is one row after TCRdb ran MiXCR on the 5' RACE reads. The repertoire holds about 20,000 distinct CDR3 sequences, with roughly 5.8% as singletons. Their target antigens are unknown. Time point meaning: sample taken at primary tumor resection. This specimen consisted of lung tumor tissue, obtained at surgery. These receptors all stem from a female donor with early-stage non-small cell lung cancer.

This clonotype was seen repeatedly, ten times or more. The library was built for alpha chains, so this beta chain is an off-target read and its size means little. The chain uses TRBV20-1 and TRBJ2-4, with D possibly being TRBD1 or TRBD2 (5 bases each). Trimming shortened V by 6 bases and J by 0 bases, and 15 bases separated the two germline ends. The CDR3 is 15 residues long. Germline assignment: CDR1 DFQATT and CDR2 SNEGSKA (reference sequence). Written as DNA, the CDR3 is TGCAGTGCAAGACGGGGCGGCGGAGCCAAAAACATTCAGTACTTC. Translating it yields CSARRGGGAKNIQYF.

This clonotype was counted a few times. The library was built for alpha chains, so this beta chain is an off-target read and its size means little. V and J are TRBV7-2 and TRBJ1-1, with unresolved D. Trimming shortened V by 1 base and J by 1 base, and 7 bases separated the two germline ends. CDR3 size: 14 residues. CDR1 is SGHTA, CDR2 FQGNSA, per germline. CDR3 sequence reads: CASSLGGWNTEAFF. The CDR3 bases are TGTGCCAGCAGCTTAGGGGGTTGGAACACTGAAGCTTTCTTT.

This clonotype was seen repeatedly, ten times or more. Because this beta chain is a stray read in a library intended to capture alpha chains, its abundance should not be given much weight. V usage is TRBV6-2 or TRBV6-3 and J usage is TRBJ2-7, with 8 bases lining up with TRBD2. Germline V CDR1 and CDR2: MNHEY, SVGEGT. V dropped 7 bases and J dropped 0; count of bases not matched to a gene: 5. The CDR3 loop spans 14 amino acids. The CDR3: CASTLAGSSYEQYF. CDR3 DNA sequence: TGTGCCAGCACCTTAGCGGGGAGCTCCTACGAGCAGTACTTC.

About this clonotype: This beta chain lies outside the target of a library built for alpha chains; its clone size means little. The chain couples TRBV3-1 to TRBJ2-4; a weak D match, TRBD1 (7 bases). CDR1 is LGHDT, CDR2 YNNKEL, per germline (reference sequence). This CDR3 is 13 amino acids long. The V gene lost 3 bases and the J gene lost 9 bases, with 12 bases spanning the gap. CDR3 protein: CASSQYRGGIQYF. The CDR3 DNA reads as TGTGCCAGCAGCCAGTACAGGGGAGGCATTCAGTACTTC.

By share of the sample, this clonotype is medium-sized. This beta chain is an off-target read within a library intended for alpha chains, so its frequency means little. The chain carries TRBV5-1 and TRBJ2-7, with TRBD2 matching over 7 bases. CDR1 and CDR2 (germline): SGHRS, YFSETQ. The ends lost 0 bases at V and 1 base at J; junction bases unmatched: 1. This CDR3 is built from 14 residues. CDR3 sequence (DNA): TGCGCCAGCAGCTTGGAGCGGGGTTCCTACGAGCAGTACTTC. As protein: CASSLERGSYEQYF. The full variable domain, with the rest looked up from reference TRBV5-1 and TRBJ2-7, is KAGVTQTPRYLIKTRGQQVTLSCSPISGHRSVSWYQQTPGQGLQFLFEYFSETQRNKGNFPGRFSGRQFSNSRSEMNVSTLELGDSALYLCASSLERGSYEQYFGPGTRLTVT.